This TCR beta chain is drawn from a study of OX40 agonist ivuxolimab in advanced cancers. Study as a whole: Enrolled patients in dose escalation had cancers that were hepatocellular carcinoma, melanoma, renal cell or head and neck cancer. Study observations and caveats: At 0.1-3.0 mg/kg, partial responders had clonal expansion among the lowest observed.

Generated by immunoSEQ multiplex PCR, the TCRdb table keeps only in-frame clones and is missing some. The profile covers around 100,000 clones, with approximately 89% appearing a single time and approximately 0.55% taken by the ten largest. The CDR3 loop spans 12 amino acids. Details on this clone: The antigen is unknown. A read error may produce the germline difference seen at one junction end.

A history of autoimmune disease or systemic immunosuppression excluded patients. Collection of blood occurred at baseline, at cycle 4 day 1, and at cycle 7 day 1. The sample was CD4+ or CD8+ T cells sorted from blood, taken in a trial of the OX40 agonist ivuxolimab. The TCR originated in an adult with an advanced solid tumor such as melanoma, head and neck, liver or kidney cancer. This chain connects TRBV5-3 to TRBJ2-3; possibly TRBD1 for D (6 bases). TRBV5-3 is given ORF status, its function remaining uncertain. As DNA, the CDR3 is TGTGCCAGCAGCTCACAGGGAGATACGCAGTATTTT. Protein: CASSSQGDTQYF.